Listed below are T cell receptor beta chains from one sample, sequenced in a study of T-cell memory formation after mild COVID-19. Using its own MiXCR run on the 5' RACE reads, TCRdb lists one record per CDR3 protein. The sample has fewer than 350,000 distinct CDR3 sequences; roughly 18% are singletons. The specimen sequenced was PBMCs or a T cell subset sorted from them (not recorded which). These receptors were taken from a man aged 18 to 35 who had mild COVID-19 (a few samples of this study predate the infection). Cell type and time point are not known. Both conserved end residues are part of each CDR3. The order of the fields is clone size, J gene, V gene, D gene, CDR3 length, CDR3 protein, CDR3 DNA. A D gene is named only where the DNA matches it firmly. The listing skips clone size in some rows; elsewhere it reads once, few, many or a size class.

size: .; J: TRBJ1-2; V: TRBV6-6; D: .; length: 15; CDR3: CASSYPTGGWYGYTF; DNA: TGTGCCAGCAGTTACCCGACGGGGGGCTGGTATGGCTACACCTTC
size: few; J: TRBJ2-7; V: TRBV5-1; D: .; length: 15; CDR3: CASSLPSGSSYEQYF; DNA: TGCGCCAGCAGCTTGCCGTCGGGGAGCTCCTACGAGCAGTACTTC
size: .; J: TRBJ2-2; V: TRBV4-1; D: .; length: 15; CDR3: CASSQVPNMAGELFF; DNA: TGCGCCAGCAGCCAAGTCCCTAATATGGCCGGGGAGCTGTTTTTT
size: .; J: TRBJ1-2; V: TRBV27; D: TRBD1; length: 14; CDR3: CASSLKGASYGYTF; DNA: TGTGCCAGCAGTTTAAAGGGGGCAAGCTATGGCTACACCTTC
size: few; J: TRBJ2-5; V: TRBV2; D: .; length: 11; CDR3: CASRQSETQHF; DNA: TGTGCCAGCAGACAGAGTGAGACCCAGCACTTC
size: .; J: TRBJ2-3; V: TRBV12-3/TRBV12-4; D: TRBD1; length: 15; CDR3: CASSTGQPRTDTQYF; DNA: TGTGCCAGCAGCACGGGACAGCCTCGCACAGATACGCAGTATTTT
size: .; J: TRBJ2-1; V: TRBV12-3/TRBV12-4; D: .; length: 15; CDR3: CASSLEGPLYNEQFF; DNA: TGTGCCAGCAGTTTAGAGGGGCCGCTATACAATGAGCAGTTCTTC
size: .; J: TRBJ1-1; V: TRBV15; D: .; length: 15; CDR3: CATSRDGSGSTEAFF; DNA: TGTGCCACCAGCAGAGATGGGAGTGGGAGCACTGAAGCTTTCTTT
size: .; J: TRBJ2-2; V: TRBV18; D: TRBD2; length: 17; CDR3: CASSPYSGGTNTGELFF; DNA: TGTGCCAGCTCACCCTATAGCGGGGGGACGAACACCGGGGAGCTGTTTTTT
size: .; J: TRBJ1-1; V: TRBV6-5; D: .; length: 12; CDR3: CASSSQYTEAFF; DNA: TGTGCCAGCAGTTCCCAGTACACTGAAGCTTTCTTT
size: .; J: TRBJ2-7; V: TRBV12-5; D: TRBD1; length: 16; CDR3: CASGPANRDRGHEQYF; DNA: TGTGCTAGTGGTCCGGCCAACCGGGACAGGGGGCACGAGCAGTACTTC
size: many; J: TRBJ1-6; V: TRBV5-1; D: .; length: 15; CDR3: CASSLDGARNSPLHF; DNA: TGCGCCAGCAGCTTGGACGGGGCGAGAAACTCACCCCTCCACTTT
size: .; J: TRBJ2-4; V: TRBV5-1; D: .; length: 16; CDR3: CASSLAQGGTKNIQYF; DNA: TGCGCCAGCAGCTTGGCGCAGGGAGGAACCAAAAACATTCAGTACTTC
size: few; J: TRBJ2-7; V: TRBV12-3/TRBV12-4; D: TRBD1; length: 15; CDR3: CASSKPGTGGYEQYF; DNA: TGTGCCAGCAGTAAACCCGGGACAGGAGGCTACGAGCAGTACTTC
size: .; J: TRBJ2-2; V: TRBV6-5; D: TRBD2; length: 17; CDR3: CASSYSWASGTTGELFF; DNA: TGTGCCAGCAGTTACTCTTGGGCTAGCGGGACCACCGGGGAGCTGTTTTTT
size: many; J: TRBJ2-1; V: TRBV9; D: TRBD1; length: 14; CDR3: CASTPQGAYNEQFF; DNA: TGTGCCAGCACCCCACAGGGGGCCTACAATGAGCAGTTCTTC
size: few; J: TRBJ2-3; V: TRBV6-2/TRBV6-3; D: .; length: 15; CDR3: CASSYQIRGPDTQYF; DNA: TGTGCCAGCAGTTACCAGATAAGGGGCCCAGATACGCAGTATTTT
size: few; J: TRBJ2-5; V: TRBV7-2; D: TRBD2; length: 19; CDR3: CASSRSGGAYNTPRETQYF; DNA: TGTGCCAGCAGCCGAAGCGGGGGGGCCTACAATACCCCACGGGAGACCCAGTACTTC
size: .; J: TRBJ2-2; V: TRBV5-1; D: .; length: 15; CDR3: CASSPPAGNTGELFF; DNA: TGCGCCAGCAGCCCCCCCGCAGGGAACACCGGGGAGCTGTTTTTT
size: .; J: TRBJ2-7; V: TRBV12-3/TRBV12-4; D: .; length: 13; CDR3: CASSSGDGAEQYF; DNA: TGTGCCAGCAGTTCGGGGGACGGAGCCGAGCAGTACTTC
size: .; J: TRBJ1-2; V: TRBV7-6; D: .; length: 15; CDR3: CASSLVAGGGDGYTF; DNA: TGTGCCAGCAGCTTAGTGGCGGGGGGAGGGGATGGCTACACCTTC
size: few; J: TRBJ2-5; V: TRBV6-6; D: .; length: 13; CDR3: CASTPNLQETQYF; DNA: TGTGCCAGCACCCCGAACCTCCAAGAGACCCAGTACTTC
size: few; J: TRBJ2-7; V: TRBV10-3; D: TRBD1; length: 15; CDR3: CAISGSGTGDYEQYF; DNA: TGTGCCATCAGTGGATCCGGGACAGGGGACTACGAGCAGTACTTC
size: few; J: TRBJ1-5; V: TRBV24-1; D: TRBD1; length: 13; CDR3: CATRGTGFQPQHF; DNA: TGTGCCACCAGAGGGACAGGGTTTCAGCCCCAGCATTTT
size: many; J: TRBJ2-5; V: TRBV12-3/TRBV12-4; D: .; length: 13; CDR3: CASSLNPQETQYF; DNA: TGTGCCAGCAGTTTAAACCCGCAAGAGACCCAGTACTTC
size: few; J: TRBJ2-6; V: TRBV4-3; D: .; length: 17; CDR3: CASSLLPSQSGANVLTF; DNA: TGCGCCAGCAGCCTCCTCCCTAGCCAGTCTGGGGCCAACGTCCTGACTTTC
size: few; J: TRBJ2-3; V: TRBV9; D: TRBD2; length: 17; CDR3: CASSPRGAGGIPDTQYF; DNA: TGTGCCAGCAGCCCGCGGGGAGCGGGGGGGATCCCAGATACGCAGTATTTT
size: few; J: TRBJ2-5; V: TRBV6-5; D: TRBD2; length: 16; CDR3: CASSYSSSSGTGAQYF; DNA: TGTGCCAGCAGTTACTCGTCCTCTAGCGGTACTGGGGCCCAGTACTTC
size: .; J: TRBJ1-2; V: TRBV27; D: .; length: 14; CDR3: CASSFAGPFYGYTF; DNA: TGTGCCAGCAGTTTCGCAGGGCCCTTTTATGGCTACACCTTC
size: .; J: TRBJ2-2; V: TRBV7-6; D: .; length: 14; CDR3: CASSFLVNTGELFF; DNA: TGTGCCAGCAGCTTTCTAGTGAACACCGGGGAGCTGTTTTTT
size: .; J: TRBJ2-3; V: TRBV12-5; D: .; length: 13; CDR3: CASGLTNRDTQYF; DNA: TGTGCTAGTGGTTTGACAAACAGGGACACGCAGTATTTT
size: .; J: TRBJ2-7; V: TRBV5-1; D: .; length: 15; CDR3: CASSLEAGNSYEQYF; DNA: TGCGCCAGCAGCTTGGAGGCAGGGAATAGCTACGAGCAGTACTTC
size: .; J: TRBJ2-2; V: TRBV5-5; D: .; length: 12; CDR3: CASSLVDRELFF; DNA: TGTGCCAGCAGCTTGGTTGACAGGGAGCTGTTTTTT
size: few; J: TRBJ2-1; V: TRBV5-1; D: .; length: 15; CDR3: CASSETGAHYNEQFF; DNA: TGCGCCAGCAGCGAAACGGGGGCCCACTACAATGAGCAGTTCTTC
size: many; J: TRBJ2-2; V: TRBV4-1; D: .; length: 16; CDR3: CASSGIAAGNTGELFF; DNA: TGCGCCAGCAGCGGAATAGCGGCAGGGAACACCGGGGAGCTGTTTTTT
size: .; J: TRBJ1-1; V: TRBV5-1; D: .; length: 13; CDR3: CASSPGANTEAFF; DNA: TGCGCCAGCAGCCCAGGGGCGAACACTGAAGCTTTCTTT
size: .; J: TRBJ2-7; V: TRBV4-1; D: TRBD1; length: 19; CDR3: CASSQDGYVDRGREYEQYF; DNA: TGCGCCAGCAGCCAAGATGGTTATGTGGACAGGGGGCGAGAGTACGAGCAGTACTTC
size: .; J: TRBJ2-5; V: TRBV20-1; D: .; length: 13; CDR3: CSAQGRTQETQYF; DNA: TGCAGTGCCCAGGGACGGACACAAGAGACCCAGTACTTC
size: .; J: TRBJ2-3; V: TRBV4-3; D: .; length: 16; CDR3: CASSQDRWEPTDTQYF; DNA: TGCGCCAGCAGCCAAGATCGATGGGAACCCACAGATACGCAGTATTTT
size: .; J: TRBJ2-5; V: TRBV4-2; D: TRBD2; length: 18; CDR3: CASSQGGDGGARGETQYF; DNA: TGTGCCAGCAGCCAAGGAGGGGACGGGGGGGCGAGAGGAGAGACCCAGTACTTC
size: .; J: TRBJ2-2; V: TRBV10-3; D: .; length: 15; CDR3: CAIREPISNTGELFF; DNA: TGTGCCATCAGGGAACCCATATCGAACACCGGGGAGCTGTTTTTT
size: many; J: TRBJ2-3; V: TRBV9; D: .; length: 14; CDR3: CASSVGGYTDTQYF; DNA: TGTGCCAGCAGCGTAGGGGGATACACAGATACGCAGTATTTT
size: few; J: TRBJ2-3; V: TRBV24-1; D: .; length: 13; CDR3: CATSDPYTDTQYF; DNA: TGTGCCACCAGTGATCCCTACACAGATACGCAGTATTTT
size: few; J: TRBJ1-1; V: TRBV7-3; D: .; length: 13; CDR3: CASSEGRNTEAFF; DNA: TGTGCCAGCAGCGAGGGGAGGAACACTGAAGCTTTCTTT
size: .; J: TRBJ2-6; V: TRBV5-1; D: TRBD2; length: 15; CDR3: CASSQLAAGANVLTF; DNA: TGCGCCAGCAGCCAACTAGCGGCCGGGGCCAACGTCCTGACTTTC
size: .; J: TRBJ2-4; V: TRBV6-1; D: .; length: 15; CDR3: CASSEGPAGKNIQYF; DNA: TGTGCCAGCAGTGAAGGGCCGGCGGGCAAAAACATTCAGTACTTC
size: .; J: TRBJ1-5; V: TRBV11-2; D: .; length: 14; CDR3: CASSEGVGNQPQHF; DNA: TGTGCCAGCAGCGAGGGGGTTGGCAATCAGCCCCAGCATTTT
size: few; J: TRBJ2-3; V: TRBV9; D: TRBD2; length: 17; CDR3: CASSANGGSGARDTQYF; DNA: TGTGCCAGCAGCGCTAACGGGGGTAGCGGGGCAAGAGATACGCAGTATTTT
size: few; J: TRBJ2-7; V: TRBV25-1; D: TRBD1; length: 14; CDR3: CASSGDRGGYEQYF; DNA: TGTGCCAGCAGTGGGGACAGGGGGGGATACGAGCAGTACTTC
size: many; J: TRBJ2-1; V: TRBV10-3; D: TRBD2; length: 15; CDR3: CAISESSAGRNEQFF; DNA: TGTGCCATCAGTGAGTCATCAGCGGGGAGGAATGAGCAGTTCTTC
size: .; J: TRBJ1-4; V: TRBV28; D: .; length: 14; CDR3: CASSYGTRGEKLFF; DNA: TGTGCCAGCAGTTACGGTACTCGGGGTGAAAAACTGTTTTTT
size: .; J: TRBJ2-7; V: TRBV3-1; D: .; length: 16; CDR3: CASSQAGRQSSYEQYF; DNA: TGTGCCAGCAGCCAAGCGGGACGGCAGAGCTCCTACGAGCAGTACTTC
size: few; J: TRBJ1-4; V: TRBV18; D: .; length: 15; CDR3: CASSPGVVTNEKLFF; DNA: TGTGCCAGCTCACCCGGGGTCGTAACTAATGAAAAACTGTTTTTT
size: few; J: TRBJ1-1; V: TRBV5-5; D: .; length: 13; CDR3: CASSGLGGTEAFF; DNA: TGTGCCAGCAGCGGCCTCGGGGGCACTGAAGCTTTCTTT
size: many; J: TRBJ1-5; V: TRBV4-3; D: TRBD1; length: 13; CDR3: CASSRTGGQPQHF; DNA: TGCGCCAGCAGCCGAACAGGGGGTCAGCCCCAGCATTTT
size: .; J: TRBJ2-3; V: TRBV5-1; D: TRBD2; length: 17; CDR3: CASSLALSGGREDTQYF; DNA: TGCGCCAGCAGCTTGGCCCTCTCGGGGGGGCGGGAGGATACGCAGTATTTT
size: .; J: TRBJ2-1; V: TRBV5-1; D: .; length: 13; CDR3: CASSLEPNNEQFF; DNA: TGCGCCAGCAGCTTGGAGCCAAACAATGAGCAGTTCTTC